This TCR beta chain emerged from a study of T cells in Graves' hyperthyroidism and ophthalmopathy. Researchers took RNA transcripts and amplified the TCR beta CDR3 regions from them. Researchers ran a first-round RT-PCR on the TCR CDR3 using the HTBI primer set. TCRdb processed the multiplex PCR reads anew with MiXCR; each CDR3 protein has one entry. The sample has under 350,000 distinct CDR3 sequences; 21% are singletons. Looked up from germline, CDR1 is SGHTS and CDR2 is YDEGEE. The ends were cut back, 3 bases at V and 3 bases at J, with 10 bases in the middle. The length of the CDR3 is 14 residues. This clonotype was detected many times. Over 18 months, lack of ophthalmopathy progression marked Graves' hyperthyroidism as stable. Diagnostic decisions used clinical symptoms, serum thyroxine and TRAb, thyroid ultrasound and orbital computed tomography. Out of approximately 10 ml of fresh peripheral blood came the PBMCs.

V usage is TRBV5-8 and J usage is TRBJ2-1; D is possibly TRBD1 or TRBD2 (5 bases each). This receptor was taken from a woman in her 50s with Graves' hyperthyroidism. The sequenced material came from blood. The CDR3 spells CASSYRDGYNEQFF. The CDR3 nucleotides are TGTGCCAGCAGCTACCGGGACGGCTACAATGAGCAGTTCTTC. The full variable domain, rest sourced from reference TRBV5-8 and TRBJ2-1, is EAGVTQSPTHLIKTRGQQATLRCSPISGHTSVYWYQQALGLGLQFLLWYDEGEERNRGNFPPRFSGRQFPNYSSELNVNALELEDSALYLCASSYRDGYNEQFFGPGTRLTVL.